A single sample is the source of the 32 T cell receptor beta chains below, sequenced in a study of T cell changes during pregnancy in multiple sclerosis. Profiled with immunoSEQ multiplex PCR; TCRdb holds only in-frame clones, not every one. The top ten hold about 0.42% of the sample, which has about 130,000 clones, around 97% seen once. Material: peripheral blood, obtained after pregnancy. These receptors were taken from a female donor with multiple sclerosis, enrolled in a pregnancy study.

The chain employs TRBV6-1 and TRBJ1-5; D unresolved. The ends were cut back, 0 bases at V and 2 bases at J, with 5 bases in the middle. CDR1 is MNHNS, CDR2 SASEGT, per germline. The CDR3 length is 14 residues. This CDR3 reads CASSEATGNQPQHF. In DNA form, the CDR3 reads TGTGCCAGCAGTGAAGCTACGGGCAATCAGCCCCAGCATTTT.

This chain uses TRBV28 with TRBJ2-1; 9 nucleotides align to TRBD1. After removal of 4 bases from V and 8 bases from J, the junction contained 9 bases not matched to a gene. Looked up from germline, CDR1 is MDHEN and CDR2 is SYDVKM. The CDR3 covers 15 residues. CDR3 residues: CASSYPGQGVYEQFF. CDR3 nucleotide sequence: TGTGCCAGCAGTTATCCGGGACAGGGAGTCTATGAGCAGTTCTTC.

The chain uses TRBV10-3 and TRBJ1-3; possibly TRBD1 for D (5 bases). From germline, CDR1 is ENHRY and CDR2 SYGVKD. The CDR3 totals 10 residues. Trimming removed 8 bases from V and 6 bases from J, with 5 bases in between. The CDR3: CAIGANTIYF. CDR3 bases: TGTGCCATCGGGGCAAACACCATATATTTT.

This clone was picked up one time. This sequence joins TRBV11-2 and TRBJ1-1, with D possibly TRBD1 on 6 matching bases. CDR3 length equals 15 residues. Trimming cost V 1 base and J 1 base, with 10 bases left between them. Per germline, CDR1 SGHAT and CDR2 FQNNGV. Written as DNA, the CDR3 is TGTGCCAGCAGCTTAGTGCAGGGGACGAACACTGAAGCTTTCTTT. Amino acid sequence: CASSLVQGTNTEAFF. Variable domain in full (rest from reference TRBV11-2 and TRBJ1-1): EAGVAQSPRYKIIEKRQSVAFWCNPISGHATLYWYQQILGQGPKLLIQFQNNGVVDDSQLPKDRFSAERLKGVDSTLKIQPAKLEDSAVYLCASSLVQGTNTEAFFGQGTRLTVV.

The chain uses TRBV11-1 and TRBJ2-7; 14 bases are a match to TRBD2. Trimming took 6 bases from V and 3 from J; bases not matched to a gene: 4. Per the germline V gene, CDR1 is SGHAT and CDR2 is FQDESV (reference sequence). This CDR3 comprises 15 residues. In DNA form, the CDR3 reads TGTGCCAGCAGACGAGGGACTAGCGGGAGCTACGAGCAGTACTTC. Its translation is CASRRGTSGSYEQYF.

The V call is TRBV6-5, the J call TRBJ1-4; no reliable D call. The V and J ends lost 6 bases and 3 bases respectively, with 11 bases between them. The CDR3 sequence is 14 residues long. Germline V gene data show CDR1 as MNHEY and CDR2 as SVGAGI. CDR3 sequence reads: CASRPSGANEKLFF. The CDR3 nucleotides read TGTGCCAGCAGACCCAGCGGGGCTAATGAAAAACTGTTTTTT.

The chain has TRBV20-1 and TRBJ2-7, with TRBD2 as a possible D gene (5 bases). This CDR3 has 11 residues. Trimming left V 7 bases short and J 3 bases short, with 10 bases between. The germline CDR1 and CDR2 sequences are DFQATT and SNEGSKA (reference sequence). CDR3 bases: TGCAGTGTTGGGAGAAACTACGAGCAGTACTTC. This sequence encodes CSVGRNYEQYF.

The chain combines TRBV15 with TRBJ1-2, with D uncertain. This CDR3 comprises 14 residues. Germline CDR1 is LNHNV and CDR2 is YYDKDF (reference sequence). The V end lost 0 bases, the J end lost 8 bases, and 13 bases lay between the germline ends. The CDR3 region is CATSRDPNLRGYTF. CDR3 nucleotide sequence: TGTGCCACCAGCAGAGATCCGAATCTCCGGGGCTACACCTTC.

V and J are TRBV5-1 and TRBJ2-7; 11 nucleotides line up with TRBD2. Germline values: CDR1 SGHRS, CDR2 YFSETQ. CDR3 size: 14 residues. The trim removed 4 bases at V and 2 bases at J, leaving 2 bases unmatched. The CDR3 sequence is CASSTSGSPYEQYF. CDR3 nucleotides: TGCGCCAGCAGCACTAGCGGGAGCCCCTACGAGCAGTACTTC. Filled out from reference TRBV5-1 and TRBJ2-7, the complete variable domain reads KAGVTQTPRYLIKTRGQQVTLSCSPISGHRSVSWYQQTPGQGLQFLFEYFSETQRNKGNFPGRFSGRQFSNSRSEMNVSTLELGDSALYLCASSTSGSPYEQYFGPGTRLTVT.

The rearrangement uses TRBV7-9 and TRBJ1-4; maybe TRBD1 (6 bases). The CDR3 covers 14 residues. CDR1 and CDR2 from the germline V gene are SEHNR and FQNEAQ (reference sequence). V gave up 5 bases and J gave up 5 bases, with 12 bases separating them. DNA of the CDR3: TGTGCCAGCAGCCTCGGACAGCTCAATGAAAAACTGTTTTTT. It specifies CASSLGQLNEKLFF.

This rearrangement joins TRBV28 to TRBJ2-6; TRBD2 agrees at 8 bases. J lost 2 bases, V lost 7 bases, and 10 bases had no gene match. CDR3 length equals 17 residues. Germline V gives CDR1 MDHEN, CDR2 SYDVKM. This chain's CDR3 is CASTRPGGWTGANVLTF. The CDR3 DNA reads as TGTGCCAGCACCAGGCCGGGGGGGTGGACTGGGGCCAACGTCCTGACTTTC.

The chain recombines TRBV4-1 with TRBJ1-2, with 8 nucleotides matching TRBD1. Germline CDR1 and CDR2: MGHRA and YSYEKL. The CDR3 is made up of 16 amino acids. V dropped 3 bases and J dropped 4; count of bases not matched to a gene: 10. As DNA, the CDR3 is TGCGCCAGCAGCCAGGCCGGACAGGGAGCCACCTATGGCTACACCTTC. The encoded protein is CASSQAGQGATYGYTF.

The rearrangement links TRBV10-3 to TRBJ2-5, with TRBD2 matching 8 bases. CDR1 and CDR2 from the germline V gene are ENHRY and SYGVKD. The junction had 5 bases not matched to a gene; V was cut back by 6 bases and J by 5 bases. CDR3 length equals 13 residues. The chain's CDR3 is CAIRLAVAETQYF. CDR3 DNA: TGTGCCATCAGACTAGCGGTGGCGGAGACCCAGTACTTC.

CDR3: CASSYNSPNTGELFF. The CDR3, as DNA: TGTGCCAGCAGTTACAACTCCCCGAACACCGGGGAGCTGTTTTTT. The V call is TRBV6-6, the J call TRBJ2-2; D is ambiguous. Germline V gene sequence: CDR1 MNHNY, CDR2 SVGAGI (reference sequence). Between the trimmed V and J ends, which lost 2 bases and 0 bases, there was a span of 7 bases. The CDR3 is 15 residues long.

The chain recombines TRBV6-5 with TRBJ1-2, with TRBD1 matching 12 bases. Germline CDR1 reads MNHEY; CDR2 reads SVGAGI. V lost 6 bases to trimming and J lost 6 bases; unmatched junction nucleotides: 8. There are 15 residues in the CDR3. This CDR3 is CASRFGTGGADGYTF. Here the CDR3 DNA reads TGTGCCAGCAGGTTTGGGACAGGGGGCGCGGATGGCTACACCTTC.

The rearrangement uses TRBV7-9 and TRBJ2-5, with TRBD1 as a possible D gene (6 bases). This CDR3 contains 15 residues. V was clipped by 1 base and J by 2 bases, with 11 bases between them. Germline V gene data show CDR1 as SEHNR and CDR2 as FQNEAQ (reference sequence). The CDR3 bases are TGTGCCAGCAGCTTAGGTCTGGGGGCACAAGAGACCCAGTACTTC. This gives the protein CASSLGLGAQETQYF.

With respect to this clone: The same CDR3 is also encoded by other DNA sequences in this sample. This chain connects TRBV27 to TRBJ2-1, with 11 bases matching TRBD2. Germline V lookup: CDR1 MNHEY, CDR2 SMNVEV (reference sequence). This CDR3 region has 15 residues. V lost 5 bases and J lost 6; bases outside the gene matches: 6. CDR3 nucleotide sequence: TGTGCCAGCAGTCCACTAGCGGGAGTTGGCAATGAGCAGTTCTTC. Its protein product is CASSPLAGVGNEQFF.

The rearrangement links TRBV5-5 to TRBJ2-7; 10 nucleotides agree with TRBD2. The V gene's germline CDR1 is SGHKS and CDR2 YYEKEE (reference sequence). With 2 bases clipped from V and 4 bases from J, the junction kept 9 bases outside the gene matches. The CDR3 is 16 amino acids. The CDR3 is CASSLGGGLAEYEQYF. The CDR3 DNA reads as TGTGCCAGCAGCTTAGGGGGAGGACTAGCGGAGTACGAGCAGTACTTC.

The chain combines TRBV21-1 with TRBJ1-2; the table's D call TRBD1 went unverified against the DNA. TRBV21-1 is tagged as a pseudogene. The CDR3 spans 13 residues. DNA of the CDR3: TGTGCCAGCAGCAAAGTCAGTATCTATGGCTACACCTTC. Amino acids: CASSKVSIYGYTF.

The sample holds one count of this clone. V usage is TRBV29-1 and J usage is TRBJ2-5, with TRBD2 matching 10 bases. V shed 7 bases, J shed 5 bases, and the junction held 7 bases outside the gene matches. Germline V CDR1 and CDR2: SQVTM, ANQGSEA. The CDR3 sequence is 13 residues long. The CDR3 region is CSGSGRAWETQYF. The CDR3 region has the DNA TGCAGCGGGAGCGGGAGGGCCTGGGAGACCCAGTACTTC.

The chain combines TRBV30 with TRBJ2-5, with D uncertain. The germline V gene encodes CDR1 GTSNPN and CDR2 SVGIG (reference sequence). The V and J ends lost 3 bases and 5 bases respectively, with 7 bases between them. The CDR3 is 11 amino acids. In nucleotides, the CDR3 is TGTGCCTGGAGCGGCAGGGAGACCCAGTACTTC. Amino acids: CAWSGRETQYF.

CDR3 region: CASSLDTGNYEQYF. CDR3 sequence (DNA): TGTGCCAGCAGCTTAGATACAGGTAACTACGAGCAGTACTTC. The rearrangement joins TRBV7-2 to TRBJ2-7; possibly TRBD1 for D (5 bases). The germline V and J ends were trimmed by 1 base and 3 bases, with 10 bases remaining between them. The germline V gene encodes CDR1 SGHTA and CDR2 FQGNSA. The CDR3 contains 14 residues. The whole variable domain, remainder taken from reference TRBV7-2 and TRBJ2-7, is GAGVSQSPSNKVTEKGKDVELRCDPISGHTALYWYRQSLGQGLEFLIYFQGNSAPDKSGLPSDRFSAERTGGSVSTLTIQRTQQEDSAVYLCASSLDTGNYEQYFGPGTRLTVT.

The V call is TRBV28, the J call TRBJ2-7, with D possibly matching TRBD1 (7 bases). Trimming shortened V by 5 bases and J by 5 bases, and 19 bases separated the two germline ends. The CDR3 is 15 amino acids. Looked up from germline, CDR1 is MDHEN and CDR2 is SYDVKM. The CDR3 here is CASSKLTGTRHEQYF. CDR3 DNA sequence: TGTGCCAGCAGTAAGCTGACAGGGACTCGGCACGAGCAGTACTTC.

The chain recombines TRBV7-2 with TRBJ1-4; D call uncertain. The length of the CDR3 is 14 residues. V was trimmed by 3 bases and J by 0 bases, leaving 5 bases between them. Per germline, CDR1 SGHTA and CDR2 FQGNSA. The CDR3 sequence is CASSFGATNEKLFF. CDR3 nucleotide sequence: TGTGCCAGCAGCTTCGGGGCAACTAATGAAAAACTGTTTTTT.

The gene calls are TRBV14 and TRBJ1-1; D is uncertain. CDR1 and CDR2 (germline): SGHDN, FVKESK. The CDR3 totals 17 residues. V lost 4 bases to trimming and J lost 3 bases, with 21 bases between them. CDR3 sequence reads: CASSLLTFRGDDTEAFF. CDR3 coding DNA: TGTGCCAGCAGCCTGCTAACCTTCCGCGGGGATGACACTGAAGCTTTCTTT.

V and J are TRBV6-5 and TRBJ1-4; D is uncertain. V lost 1 base to trimming and J lost 5 bases, with 5 bases between them. Germline V gene lookup returns CDR1 MNHEY and CDR2 SVGAGI. This CDR3 has 13 amino acids. The CDR3 spells CASSYFGNEKLFF. For the CDR3, the DNA is TGTGCCAGCAGTTACTTCGGGAATGAAAAACTGTTTTTT.

The CDR3 loop is CSVAEITSGRANEQFF. DNA of the CDR3: TGCAGCGTTGCGGAAATTACTAGCGGGAGGGCCAATGAGCAGTTCTTC. This sequence joins TRBV29-1 and TRBJ2-1, with 13 nucleotides matching TRBD2. Germline assignment: CDR1 SQVTM and CDR2 ANQGSEA. With 4 bases clipped from V and 6 bases from J, the junction kept 9 bases outside the gene matches. The length of the CDR3 is 16 residues.

The CDR3 spells CASSSNLGQGWEKLFF. The CDR3 DNA is TGTGCCAGCAGCTCAAACCTTGGACAGGGCTGGGAAAAACTGTTTTTT. The chain recombines TRBV5-6 with TRBJ1-4; 8 bases are shared with TRBD1. V dropped 3 bases and J dropped 8; count of bases not matched to a gene: 12. The V gene's germline CDR1 is SGHDT and CDR2 YYEEEE. This CDR3 comprises 16 residues.

The CDR3 is CASSNEQGGLAEAFF. Written as DNA, the CDR3 is TGCGCCAGCAGCAATGAACAGGGCGGTTTGGCTGAAGCTTTCTTT. The rearrangement uses TRBV5-1 and TRBJ1-1; the D gene is possibly TRBD1 (6 bases). V was clipped by 4 bases and J by 6 bases, with 19 bases between them. Germline values: CDR1 SGHRS, CDR2 YFSETQ. CDR3 length equals 15 residues.

V is TRBV4-1 and J is TRBJ1-1; 9 nucleotides align to TRBD1. This CDR3 has 17 residues. CDR1 is MGHRA and CDR2 is YSYEKL in the germline V gene. The J segment lost 6 bases and the V segment lost 4 bases, leaving 15 bases of the junction unmatched. The CDR3 nucleotides read TGCGCCAGCAGCCGCGTAAAAACACAGGGGGCGCGAGCTGAAGCTTTCTTT. It yields the protein CASSRVKTQGARAEAFF.

This chain connects TRBV6-6 to TRBJ2-7; 8 bases line up with TRBD2. From germline, CDR1 is MNHNY and CDR2 SVGAGI (reference sequence). With 7 bases clipped from V and 0 bases from J, the junction kept 5 bases outside the gene matches. This CDR3 has 14 amino acids. The CDR3, as DNA: TGTGCCAGCACCCGCGGGGGGAGCTCCTACGAGCAGTACTTC. As protein: CASTRGGSSYEQYF.

This chain links TRBV28 with TRBJ2-7, with 11 bases aligning to TRBD1. The V gene's germline CDR1 is MDHEN and CDR2 SYDVKM. The CDR3 length is 15 residues. V dropped 6 bases and J dropped 3; count of bases not matched to a gene: 7. CDR3: CASSTAGTGGYEQYF. As DNA, the CDR3 is TGTGCCAGCAGCACCGCCGGGACAGGGGGCTACGAGCAGTACTTC.